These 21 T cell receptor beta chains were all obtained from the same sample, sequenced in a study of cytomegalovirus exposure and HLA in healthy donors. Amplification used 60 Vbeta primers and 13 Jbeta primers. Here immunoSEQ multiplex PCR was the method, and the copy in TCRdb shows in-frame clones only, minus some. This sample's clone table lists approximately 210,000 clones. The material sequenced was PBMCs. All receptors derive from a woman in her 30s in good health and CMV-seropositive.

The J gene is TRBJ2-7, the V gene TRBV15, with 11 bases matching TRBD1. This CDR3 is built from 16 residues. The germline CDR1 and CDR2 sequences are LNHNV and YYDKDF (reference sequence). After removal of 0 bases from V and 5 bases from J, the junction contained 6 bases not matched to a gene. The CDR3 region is CATSRDIWTGGHEQYF. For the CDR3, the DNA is TGTGCCACCAGCAGAGATATTTGGACAGGGGGCCACGAGCAGTACTTC.

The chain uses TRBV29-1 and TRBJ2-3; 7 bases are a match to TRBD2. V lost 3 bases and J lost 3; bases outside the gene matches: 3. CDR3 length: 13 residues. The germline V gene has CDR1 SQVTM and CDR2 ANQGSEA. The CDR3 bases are TGCAGCGTTGACAGGGAGGGGACAGATACGCAGTATTTT. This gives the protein CSVDREGTDTQYF.

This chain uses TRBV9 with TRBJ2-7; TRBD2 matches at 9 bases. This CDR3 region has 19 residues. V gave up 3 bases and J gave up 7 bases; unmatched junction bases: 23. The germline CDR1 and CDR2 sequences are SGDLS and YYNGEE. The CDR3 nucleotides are TGTGCCAGCAGCGGCAGATTAGCGGGGGATACGCTTCCGTGGGGAGAGCAGTACTTC. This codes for CASSGRLAGDTLPWGEQYF. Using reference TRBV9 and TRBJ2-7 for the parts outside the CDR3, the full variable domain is DSGVTQTPKHLITATGQRVTLRCSPRSGDLSVYWYQQSLDQGLQFLIQYYNGEERAKGNILERFSAQQFPDLHSELNLSSLELGDSALYFCASSGRLAGDTLPWGEQYFGPGTRLTVT.

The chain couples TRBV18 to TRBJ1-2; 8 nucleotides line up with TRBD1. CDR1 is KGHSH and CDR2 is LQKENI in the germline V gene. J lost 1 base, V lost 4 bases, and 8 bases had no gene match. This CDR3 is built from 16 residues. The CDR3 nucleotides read TGTGCCAGCTCACTTCGGGACAGGTTAAATAACTATGGCTACACCTTC. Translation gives CASSLRDRLNNYGYTF.

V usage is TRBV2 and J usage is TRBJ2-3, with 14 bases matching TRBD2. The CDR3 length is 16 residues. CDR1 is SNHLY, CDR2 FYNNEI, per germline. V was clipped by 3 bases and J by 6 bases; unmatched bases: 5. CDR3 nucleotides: TGTGCCAGCAGTGAGGGACTAGCGGGAGCGTCGGATACGCAGTATTTT. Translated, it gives CASSEGLAGASDTQYF. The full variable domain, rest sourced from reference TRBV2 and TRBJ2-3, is EPEVTQTPSHQVTQMGQEVILRCVPISNHLYFYWYRQILGQKVEFLVSFYNNEISEKSEIFDDQFSVERPDGSNFTLKIRSTKLEDSAMYFCASSEGLAGASDTQYFGPGTRLTVL.

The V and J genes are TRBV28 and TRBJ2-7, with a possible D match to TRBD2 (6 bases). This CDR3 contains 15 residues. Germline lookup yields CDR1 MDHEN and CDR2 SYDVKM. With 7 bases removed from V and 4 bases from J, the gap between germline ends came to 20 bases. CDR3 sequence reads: CASKGPLGGGYEQYF. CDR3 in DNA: TGTGCCAGCAAGGGCCCTCTGGGTGGGGGGTACGAGCAGTACTTC. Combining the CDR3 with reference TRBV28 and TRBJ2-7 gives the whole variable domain DVKVTQSSRYLVKRTGEKVFLECVQDMDHENMFWYRQDPGLGLRLIYFSYDVKMKEKGDIPEGYSVSREKKERFSLILESASTNQTSMYLCASKGPLGGGYEQYFGPGTRLTVT.

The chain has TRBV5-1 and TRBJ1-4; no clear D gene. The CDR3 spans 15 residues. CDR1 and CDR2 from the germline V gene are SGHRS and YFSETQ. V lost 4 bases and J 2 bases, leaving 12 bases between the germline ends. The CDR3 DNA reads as TGCGCCAGCAGCAGGACTGACATGACTAATGAAAAACTGTTTTTT. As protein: CASSRTDMTNEKLFF.

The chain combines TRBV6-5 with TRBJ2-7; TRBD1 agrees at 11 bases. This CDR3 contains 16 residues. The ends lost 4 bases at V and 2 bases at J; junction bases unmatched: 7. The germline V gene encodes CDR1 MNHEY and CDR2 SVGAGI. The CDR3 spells CASSSLGTGGTYEQYF. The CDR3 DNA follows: TGTGCCAGCAGTTCCCTGGGGACAGGGGGAACCTACGAGCAGTACTTC.

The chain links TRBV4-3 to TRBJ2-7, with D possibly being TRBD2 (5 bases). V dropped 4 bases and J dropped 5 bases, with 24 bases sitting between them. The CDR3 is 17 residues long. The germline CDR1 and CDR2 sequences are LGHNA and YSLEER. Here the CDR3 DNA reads TGCGCCAGCAGCCCGTACGAGACCGGGCCCGGGGATGACGAGCAGTACTTC. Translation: CASSPYETGPGDDEQYF.

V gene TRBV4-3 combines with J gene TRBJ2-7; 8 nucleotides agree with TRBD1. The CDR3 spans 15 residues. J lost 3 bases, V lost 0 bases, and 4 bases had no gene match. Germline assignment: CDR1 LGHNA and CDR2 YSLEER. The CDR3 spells CASSQDPTGVYEQYF. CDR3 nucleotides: TGCGCCAGCAGCCAAGACCCGACAGGGGTCTACGAGCAGTACTTC.

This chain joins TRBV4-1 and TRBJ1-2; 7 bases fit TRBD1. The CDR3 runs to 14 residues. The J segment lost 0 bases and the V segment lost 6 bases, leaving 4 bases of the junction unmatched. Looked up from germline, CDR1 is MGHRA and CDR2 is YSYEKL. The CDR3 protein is CASRPGQTNYGYTF. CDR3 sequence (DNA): TGCGCCAGCAGGCCGGGACAGACTAACTATGGCTACACCTTC.

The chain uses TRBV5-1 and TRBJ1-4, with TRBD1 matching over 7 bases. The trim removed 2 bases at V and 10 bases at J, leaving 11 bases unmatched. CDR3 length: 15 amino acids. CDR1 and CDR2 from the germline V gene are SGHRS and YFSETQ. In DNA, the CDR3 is TGCGCCAGCAGCTTAGGGACAGAGGAGGGCGGAAAACTGTTTTTT. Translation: CASSLGTEEGGKLFF.

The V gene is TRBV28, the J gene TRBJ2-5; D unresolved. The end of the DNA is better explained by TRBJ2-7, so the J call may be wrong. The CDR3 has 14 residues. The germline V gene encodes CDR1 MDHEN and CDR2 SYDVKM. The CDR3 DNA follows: TGTGCCAGCAGTTTACAAGCGACCACCTACGAGCAGTACTTC. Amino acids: CASSLQATTYEQYF.

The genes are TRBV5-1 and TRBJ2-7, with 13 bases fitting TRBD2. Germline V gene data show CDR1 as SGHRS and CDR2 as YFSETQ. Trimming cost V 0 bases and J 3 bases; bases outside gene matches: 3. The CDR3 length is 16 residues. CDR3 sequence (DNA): TGCGCCAGCAGCTTGGGGACTAGCGGGAGTCTCTACGAGCAGTACTTC. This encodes CASSLGTSGSLYEQYF.

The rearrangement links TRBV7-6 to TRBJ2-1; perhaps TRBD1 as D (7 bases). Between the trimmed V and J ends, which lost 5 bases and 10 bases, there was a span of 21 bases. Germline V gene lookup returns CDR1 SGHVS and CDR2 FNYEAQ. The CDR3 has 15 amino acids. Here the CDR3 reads CASSELAGGFYEQFF. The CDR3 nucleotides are TGTGCCAGCAGCGAGTTGGCAGGGGGGTTTTACGAGCAGTTCTTC.

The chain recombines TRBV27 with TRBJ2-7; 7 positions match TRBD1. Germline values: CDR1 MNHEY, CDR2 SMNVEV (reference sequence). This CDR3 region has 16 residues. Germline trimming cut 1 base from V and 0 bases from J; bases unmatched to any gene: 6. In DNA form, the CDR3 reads TGTGCCAGCAGTTTATTGAGGGGACAGAGCTCCTACGAGCAGTACTTC. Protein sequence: CASSLLRGQSSYEQYF.

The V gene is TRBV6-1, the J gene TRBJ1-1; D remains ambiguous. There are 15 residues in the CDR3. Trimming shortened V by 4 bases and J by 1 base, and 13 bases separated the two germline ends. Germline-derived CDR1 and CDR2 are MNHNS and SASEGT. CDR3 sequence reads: CASSAPARRNTEAFF. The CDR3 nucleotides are TGTGCCAGCAGTGCGCCAGCGCGCAGGAACACTGAAGCTTTCTTT.

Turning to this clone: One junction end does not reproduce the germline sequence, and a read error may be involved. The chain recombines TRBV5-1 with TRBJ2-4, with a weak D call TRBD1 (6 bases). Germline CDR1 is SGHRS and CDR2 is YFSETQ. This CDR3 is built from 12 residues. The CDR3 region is CASSLAGSGQWF. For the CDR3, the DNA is TGCGCCAGCAGCTTGGCAGGCAGCGGACAGTGGTTC.

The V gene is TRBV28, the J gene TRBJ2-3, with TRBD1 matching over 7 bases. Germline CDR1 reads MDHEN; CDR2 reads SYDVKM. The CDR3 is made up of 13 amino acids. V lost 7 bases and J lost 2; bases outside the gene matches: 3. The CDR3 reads CASKGTDTDTQYF. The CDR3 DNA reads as TGTGCCAGCAAGGGGACAGACACAGATACGCAGTATTTT.

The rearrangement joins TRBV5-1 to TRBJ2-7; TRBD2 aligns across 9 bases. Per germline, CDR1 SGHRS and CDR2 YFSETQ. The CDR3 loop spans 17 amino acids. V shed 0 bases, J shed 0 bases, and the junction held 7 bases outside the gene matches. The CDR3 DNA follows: TGCGCCAGCAGCTTGGGGTTAGCGGGGGCCTACTCCTACGAGCAGTACTTC. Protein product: CASSLGLAGAYSYEQYF.

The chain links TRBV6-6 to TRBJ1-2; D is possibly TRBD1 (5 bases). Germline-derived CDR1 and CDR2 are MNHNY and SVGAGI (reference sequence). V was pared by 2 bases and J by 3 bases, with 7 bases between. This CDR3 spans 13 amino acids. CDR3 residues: CASSYAGDYGYTF. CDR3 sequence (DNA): TGTGCCAGCAGTTACGCGGGGGACTATGGCTACACCTTC.